Listed here are 12 T cell receptor beta chains from one sample, sequenced in a study of cytomegalovirus exposure and HLA in healthy donors. Assay: immunoSEQ multiplex PCR; the TCRdb copy retains only in-frame clones and omits some. The repertoire includes 200,000 to 250,000 clones, over 80% of them detected once, and over 12% sits in the top ten. The sequencing input was PBMCs. The receptors come from a woman aged 30 to 39 in good health and CMV-seropositive.

The chain uses TRBV14 and TRBJ1-2; no firm D call. Germline V gene sequence: CDR1 SGHDN, CDR2 FVKESK. Deletions cut 4 bases from V and 3 bases from J, with 15 bases between. The CDR3 extends over 15 amino acids. The CDR3 loop is CASSPPSSGYYGYTF. The CDR3 DNA is TGTGCCAGCAGCCCACCGAGTTCCGGGTACTATGGCTACACCTTC. The full variable domain, in which reference TRBV14 and TRBJ1-2 provide the parts outside the CDR3, is EAGVTQFPSHSVIEKGQTVTLRCDPISGHDNLYWYRRVMGKEIKFLLHFVKESKQDESGMPNNRFLAERTGGTYSTLKVQPAELEDSGVYFCASSPPSSGYYGYTFGSGTRLTVV.

This chain connects TRBV19 to TRBJ1-2, with D uncertain. CDR1 LNHDA and CDR2 SQIVND come from the germline V gene (reference sequence). The CDR3 spans 14 residues. Trimming took off 4 bases at V and 0 bases at J, with 9 bases between the two ends. The CDR3 region is CASSTPSANYGYTF. DNA for the CDR3: TGTGCCAGTAGTACGCCGTCTGCTAACTATGGCTACACCTTC.

Only one count was recorded for this clone. The chain recombines TRBV5-1 with TRBJ2-7; 9 nucleotides line up with TRBD2. The CDR3 extends over 15 amino acids. Looked up from germline, CDR1 is SGHRS and CDR2 is YFSETQ. The trim removed 0 bases at V and 1 base at J, leaving 2 bases unmatched. Written as DNA, the CDR3 is TGCGCCAGCAGCTTGGCTAGCGGGACATCCTACGAGCAGTACTTC. This codes for CASSLASGTSYEQYF. Using reference TRBV5-1 and TRBJ2-7 for the parts outside the CDR3, the full variable domain is KAGVTQTPRYLIKTRGQQVTLSCSPISGHRSVSWYQQTPGQGLQFLFEYFSETQRNKGNFPGRFSGRQFSNSRSEMNVSTLELGDSALYLCASSLASGTSYEQYFGPGTRLTVT.

The chain uses TRBV30 and TRBJ2-1, with a tentative D call TRBD2 (5 bases). Looked up from germline, CDR1 is GTSNPN and CDR2 is SVGIG (reference sequence). V dropped 4 bases and J dropped 5 bases, with 9 bases sitting between them. The CDR3 length is 12 residues. CDR3: CAWTSWDNEQFF. DNA of the CDR3: TGTGCCTGGACTAGCTGGGACAATGAGCAGTTCTTC.

The chain carries TRBV30 and TRBJ2-5; the D call may be TRBD1 or TRBD2 (5 bases each). Germline-derived CDR1 and CDR2 are GTSNPN and SVGIG (reference sequence). Trimming took off 6 bases at V and 4 bases at J, with 15 bases between the two ends. This CDR3 comprises 13 residues. CDR3 bases: TGTGCCTGCCATAGAGTGAGGGGAGAGACCCAGTACTTC. Amino acid sequence: CACHRVRGETQYF.

V is TRBV7-9 and J is TRBJ1-2; no clear D. Germline V gene lookup returns CDR1 SEHNR and CDR2 FQNEAQ (reference sequence). The V gene lost 6 bases and the J gene lost 6 bases, with 14 bases spanning the gap. This CDR3 comprises 13 residues. The CDR3 sequence is CASRLWELDGYTF. CDR3 in DNA: TGTGCCAGCAGGTTATGGGAGTTGGATGGCTACACCTTC.

This clone turned up a few times. The chain combines TRBV2 with TRBJ2-1, with 7 bases fitting TRBD2. The CDR3 loop spans 11 amino acids. The V gene end was trimmed by 10 bases and the J gene end by 5 bases; junction bases not matched to a gene: 2. Germline V CDR1 and CDR2: SNHLY, FYNNEI. The CDR3, as DNA: TGTGCCACCCGGGGGGACAATGAGCAGTTCTTC. Its translation is CATRGDNEQFF.

CDR3 bases: TGCAGCGTTGCGAGACGTGATGACGAGCAGTACTTC. Amino acids: CSVARRDDEQYF. The chain combines TRBV29-1 with TRBJ2-7; D uncertain. Trimming cost V 4 bases and J 5 bases, with 12 bases left between them. The CDR3 totals 12 residues. Germline values: CDR1 SQVTM, CDR2 ANQGSEA.

The V and J genes are TRBV7-6 and TRBJ2-7, with 7 bases matching TRBD2. CDR1 and CDR2 (germline): SGHVS, FNYEAQ. This CDR3 contains 16 residues. Unmatched junction bases numbered 6, after V lost 1 base and J lost 0 bases. The CDR3 region is CASSLEGGAGSYEQYF. The CDR3 DNA reads as TGTGCCAGCAGCTTAGAGGGAGGGGCGGGCTCCTACGAGCAGTACTTC.

The chain has TRBV25-1 and TRBJ1-1; D gene uncertain. Per germline, CDR1 MGHDK and CDR2 SYGVNS. Trimming left V 2 bases short and J 0 bases short, with 10 bases between. CDR3 length: 15 residues. CDR3: CASSEAEELNTEAFF. In DNA, the CDR3 is TGTGCCAGCAGTGAAGCAGAGGAACTGAACACTGAAGCTTTCTTT.

The CDR3 bases are TGTGCCAGCAGCGTCTCGGGGTCGGGAGACGGCTACACCTTC. It yields the protein CASSVSGSGDGYTF. The rearrangement links TRBV9 to TRBJ1-2; no definite D call. CDR3 length equals 14 residues. Germline CDR1 and CDR2: SGDLS and YYNGEE. The V and J ends lost 2 bases and 8 bases respectively, with 16 bases between them.

J is TRBJ2-4 and V is TRBV30, with TRBD2 as a possible D gene (6 bases). Germline CDR1 is GTSNPN and CDR2 is SVGIG (reference sequence). The CDR3 totals 13 residues. V lost 5 bases and J 6 bases, leaving 14 bases between the germline ends. The CDR3 sequence: CAWARQRANIQYF. The DNA for the CDR3 is TGTGCCTGGGCCCGCCAGCGGGCAAACATTCAGTACTTC.